A single sample is the source of the 8 T cell receptor beta chains below, sequenced in a study of blood T cell repertoires in COVID-19. Generated by immunoSEQ multiplex PCR, the TCRdb table keeps only in-frame clones and is missing some. The table has about 180,000 clones, 87% seen once; the top ten hold around 1.6%. Material: peripheral blood. All receptors come from a woman aged 50 to 65 with acute or convalescent COVID-19.

The rearrangement joins TRBV7-9 to TRBJ1-2, with D possibly matching TRBD1 (5 bases). Germline CDR1 and CDR2: SEHNR and FQNEAQ (reference sequence). The CDR3 consists of 17 residues. V lost 2 bases to trimming and J lost 8 bases, with 24 bases between them. CDR3 coding DNA: TGTGCCAGCAGCTTAAAGGCCCAGGGTTTGGGCCTATCGGGCTACACCTTC. Its translation is CASSLKAQGLGLSGYTF.

This clone showed up just a few times. The CDR3 nucleotides read TGTGCCTGGAGCCGGGGGGGGAAGGATGGCTACACCTTC. It yields the protein CAWSRGGKDGYTF. The chain employs TRBV30 and TRBJ1-2; D may be TRBD1 (5 bases). Trimming removed 3 bases at V and 6 bases at J, with 14 bases between. The germline CDR1 and CDR2 sequences are GTSNPN and SVGIG (reference sequence). This CDR3 contains 13 residues. Full variable domain (outside the CDR3, taken from reference TRBV30 and TRBJ1-2): SQTIHQWPATLVQPVGSPLSLECTVEGTSNPNLYWYRQAAGRGLQLLFYSVGIGQISSEVPQNLSASRPQDRQFILSSKKLLLSDSGFYLCAWSRGGKDGYTFGSGTRLTVV.

The chain combines TRBV5-1 with TRBJ1-2, with TRBD1 identical over 7 bases. Trimming cost V 3 bases and J 3 bases; bases outside gene matches: 5. Germline CDR1 is SGHRS and CDR2 is YFSETQ. The CDR3 runs to 14 residues. The CDR3 loop reads CASSSGQDDYGYTF. The DNA for the CDR3 is TGCGCCAGCAGCTCCGGACAGGATGACTATGGCTACACCTTC.

This clone was found once. The chain recombines TRBV7-9 with TRBJ1-2, with D unresolved. The CDR3 extends over 14 amino acids. Germline V gene data show CDR1 as SEHNR and CDR2 as FQNEAQ (reference sequence). V lost 1 base, J lost 0 bases, and 6 bases lay in between. CDR3 in DNA: TGTGCCAGCAGCTTAGACATTACTAACTATGGCTACACCTTC. It encodes CASSLDITNYGYTF.

The V call is TRBV5-6, the J call TRBJ2-3; 7 positions agree with TRBD2. Trimming took 4 bases from V and 4 from J; bases not matched to a gene: 3. The CDR3 is 13 amino acids. CDR1 and CDR2 (germline): SGHDT, YYEEEE. The CDR3 nucleotides read TGTGCCAGCAGCACTAGCGTCCCAGATACGCAGTATTTT. Protein product: CASSTSVPDTQYF.

V is TRBV6-6 and J is TRBJ1-1; unclear D gene. This CDR3 is built from 12 residues. Trimming cost V 5 bases and J 3 bases, with 7 bases left between them. In germline, CDR1 is MNHNY, CDR2 SVGAGI (reference sequence). This chain's CDR3 is CASSQTYTEAFF. The CDR3 coding sequence is TGTGCCAGCAGTCAAACTTACACTGAAGCTTTCTTT.

The chain employs TRBV4-3 and TRBJ1-4; no definite D call. The germline V gene has CDR1 LGHNA and CDR2 YSLEER. The V end was cut by 2 bases, the J end by 4 bases, with 23 bases between. This CDR3 spans 19 amino acids. Written as DNA, the CDR3 is TGCGCCAGCAGCCAATCCCCCTCCGGCGGAAGGTTTGATAATGAAAAACTGTTTTTT. Its protein product is CASSQSPSGGRFDNEKLFF.

The V gene is TRBV12-3 or TRBV12-4, the J gene TRBJ2-7; tentatively, D is TRBD1 (5 bases). The CDR3 is made up of 12 amino acids. Trimming stripped 5 bases from V and 3 bases from J, with 8 bases between. The CDR3 reads CASSPRVYEQYF. CDR3 sequence (DNA): TGTGCCAGCAGTCCCAGGGTCTACGAGCAGTACTTC.